A selection of T cell receptor beta chains follows, all from one sample in a study of human T cells and chemical hapten exposure. MiXCR, applied by TCRdb to the RACE reads, yields one record per CDR3 protein. The data contain around 75,000 distinct CDR3 sequences, 10% to 15% of them singletons. Sequenced material: whole blood, taken in connection with sensitization to the hapten diphenylcyclopropenone (DPC). All receptors derive from an older woman with alopecia areata. Some clones in this sample may be carry-over from other donors' samples. CDR3s include the opening cysteine and the closing phenylalanine or tryptophan. The D gene is left open where the match is weak. For some rows the clone size is stated as once, few or many, or as a class when expanded; others skip it.

d_call	clone_size	v_call	j_call	cdr3_aa	cdr3_nt
TRBD1	many	TRBV7-9	TRBJ2-7	CASSFPGTGGYEQYF	TGTGCCAGCAGCTTCCCCGGGACAGGGGGCTACGAGCAGTACTTC
-	few	TRBV20-1	TRBJ1-5	CSAHRAGAEQPQHF	TGCAGTGCTCACAGAGCGGGGGCAGAGCAGCCCCAGCATTTT
-	few	TRBV7-7	TRBJ1-1	CASSSIIVAGEAFF	TGTGCTAGCAGCTCCATCATAGTCGCAGGCGAAGCTTTCTTT
-	few	TRBV7-2	TRBJ2-3	CASSLLRQSTDTQYF	TGTGCCAGCAGCTTACTCCGGCAGAGTACAGATACGCAGTATTTT
-	few	TRBV5-4	TRBJ2-2	CASSLSPGSSVTGELFF	TGTGCCAGCAGCTTGTCCCCCGGGTCGAGCGTCACCGGGGAGCTGTTTTTT
-	few	TRBV29-1	TRBJ1-4	CSVASTNEKLFF	TGCAGCGTTGCAAGTACTAATGAAAAACTGTTTTTT
TRBD1	many	TRBV29-1	TRBJ1-1	CSVGTQGGKAFF	TGCAGCGTTGGAACACAGGGGGGTAAGGCTTTCTTT
-	-	TRBV5-6	TRBJ2-3	CASRRRVTDTQYF	TGTGCCAGCAGACGAAGGGTCACAGATACGCAGTATTTT
-	-	TRBV30	TRBJ2-7	CAWSGSGNEQYF	TGTGCCTGGAGCGGTAGTGGAAACGAGCAGTACTTC
-	many	TRBV20-1	TRBJ1-5	CSARWQLGQPQHF	TGCAGTGCTAGATGGCAATTAGGTCAGCCCCAGCATTTT
-	-	TRBV29-1	TRBJ1-2	CSVEGPTNYGYTF	TGCAGCGTTGAGGGACCGACGAACTATGGCTACACCTTC
-	few	TRBV29-1	TRBJ2-5	CSVLGGETQYF	TGCAGCGTCCTGGGAGGAGAGACCCAGTACTTC
TRBD2	many	TRBV9	TRBJ2-7	CASSATSAPSYEQYF	TGTGCCAGCAGCGCTACTAGCGCTCCCTCCTACGAGCAGTACTTC
TRBD1	many	TRBV2	TRBJ2-7	CASSEVGRGSEQYF	TGTGCCAGCAGTGAAGTGGGCAGGGGGTCCGAGCAGTACTTC
-	few	TRBV12-3/TRBV12-4	TRBJ1-4	CASSLTTAGNEKLFF	TGTGCCAGCAGCCTTACGACGGCGGGTAATGAAAAACTGTTTTTT
TRBD2	few	TRBV20-1	TRBJ2-7	CSAPAGVGTGLGEQYF	TGCAGTGCCCCGGCGGGGGTTGGGACCGGACTCGGGGAGCAGTACTTC
-	few	TRBV7-2	TRBJ1-3	CASSFGQLIGNTIYF	TGTGCCAGCAGCTTCGGACAGCTGATAGGAAACACCATATATTTT
TRBD1	many	TRBV12-3/TRBV12-4	TRBJ1-5	CASSPGGLQPQHF	TGTGCCAGCAGTCCAGGGGGGCTTCAGCCCCAGCATTTT
-	few	TRBV6-6	TRBJ2-3	CASSYSTGYDTQYF	TGCGCCAGCAGTTACTCGACGGGCTACGACACGCAGTATTTT
-	-	TRBV12-3/TRBV12-4	TRBJ1-1	CASSLSGAAEAFF	TGTGCCAGCAGTTTATCGGGGGCCGCTGAAGCTTTCTTT
-	-	TRBV29-1	TRBJ2-1	CSVAFVNEQFF	TGCAGCGTTGCCTTCGTCAATGAGCAGTTCTTC
-	-	TRBV16	TRBJ1-1	CASSQSGAVEAFF	TGTGCCAGCAGCCAATCTGGTGCGGTTGAAGCTTTCTTT
-	many	TRBV10-1	TRBJ1-1	CASSPGAEATEAFF	TGCGCCAGCAGCCCTGGGGCCGAGGCCACTGAAGCTTTCTTT
-	many	TRBV2	TRBJ2-7	CASSVQGYEQYF	TGTGCCAGCAGCGTACAGGGCTACGAGCAGTACTTC
-	-	TRBV2	TRBJ2-5	CASSELEETQYF	TGTGCCAGCAGTGAACTGGAAGAGACCCAGTACTTC
-	many	TRBV20-1	TRBJ1-1	CSAFIPGSTEAFF	TGCAGTGCTTTCATTCCGGGGAGCACTGAAGCTTTCTTT
-	many	TRBV9	TRBJ2-1	CASTGGYISNEQFF	TGTGCCAGTACCGGGGGTTATATTTCCAATGAGCAGTTCTTC
-	few	TRBV10-3	TRBJ1-6	CAISESRDTRGNSPLHF	TGTGCCATCAGTGAGTCGAGGGACACCCGGGGTAATTCACCCCTCCACTTT